The clone carrying this TCR beta chain was observed a handful of times. Antigen: not known. The data derive from a study of blood T cells in healthy people across ages. A J-beta primer mix and a sample-barcoded 5' primer were used in a second PCR of roughly 6 to 12 cycles. Each of the cDNA molecules was tagged by a template-switch adaptor with 12 random nucleotides. TCRdb redid the calling of the 5' RACE reads with MiXCR, one entry per CDR3 protein. The sample yields about 640,000 distinct CDR3 sequences, around 54% seen once. Germline assignment: CDR1 SGHTS and CDR2 YDEGEE. This CDR3 region has 14 residues. The ends lost 4 bases at V and 6 bases at J; junction bases unmatched: 8. Study results and limitations: Naive T cell percentage showed a strong correlation with the diversity of TCR beta. The fall in TCR beta diversity per million T cells was roughly linear with age.

Material: blood. The chain employs TRBV5-8 and TRBJ2-3; 7 nucleotides agree with TRBD2. The clonotype comes from a man in his sixties in good health. CDR3 nucleotides: TGTGCCAGCAGCCTTCTGGGGCGGGGGGATACGCAGTATTTT. Translated: CASSLLGRGDTQYF.